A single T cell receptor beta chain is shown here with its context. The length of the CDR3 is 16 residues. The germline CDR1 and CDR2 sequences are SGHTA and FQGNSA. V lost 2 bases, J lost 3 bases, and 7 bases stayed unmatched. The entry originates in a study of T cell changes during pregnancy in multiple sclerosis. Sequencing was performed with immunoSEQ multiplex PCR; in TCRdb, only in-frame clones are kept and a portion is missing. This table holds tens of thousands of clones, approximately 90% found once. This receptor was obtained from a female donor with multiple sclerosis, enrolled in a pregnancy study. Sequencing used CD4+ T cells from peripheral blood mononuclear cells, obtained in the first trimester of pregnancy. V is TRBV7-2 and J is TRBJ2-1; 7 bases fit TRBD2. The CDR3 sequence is CASSLSTTSYYNEQFF. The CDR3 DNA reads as TGTGCCAGCAGCTTATCGACGACTAGCTACTACAATGAGCAGTTCTTC.